The source of this TCR beta chain is a study of T cell repertoires in cytomegalovirus infection (dated by TCRdb to about 2019). Broadly, across the study: Because public TCR beta signatures pointed to carriage of CMV infection together with the matching HLA type, the HLA type of each donor mattered for the analysis.

This sample was sequenced with an Illumina HiSeq 1500. The public reads were reprocessed in TCRdb via fastp at Q25 and MiXCR, keeping in-frame beta chains. Records with the same CDR3 protein are collapsed into one entry carrying the most frequent genes and DNA. The sample includes 250,000 to 300,000 distinct CDR3 sequences, with about 15% observed a single time. The ten biggest clones cover less than 50% of the sample. Concerning this clonotype itself: Its antigen is not yet known. Base qualities are missing; no much larger clone stands one base away.

Deletion took 4 bases off V and 4 bases off J, with a span of 21 bases between the germline ends. The germline V gene supplies CDR1 KGHDR and CDR2 SFDVKD. Reading from cysteine to phenylalanine, the CDR3 counts 18 amino acids. Only the CDR3 portion is preserved as DNA: 54 bases, with reading frame beginning at the first base. The paper as a whole reports these results and caveats: In both this cohort and an independent roughly 350-donor cohort, the cumulative frequency of public TCR beta family members distinguished carriers of CMV infection plus the relevant HLA type. In the ex vivo response, HLA-C-restricted CMV-specific TCR beta clonotypes were dominant, and in two of eight donors the single most frequent clonotype came from this HLA-C-restricted group.

The chain uses TRBV24-1 and TRBJ2-2; D gene: possibly TRBD1, on 6 matching bases. Material for sequencing was CD8+ T cells from PBMCs. This sequence was found in a human donor in good health (CMV status not recorded). Some clones in this sample may be carry-over from other donors' samples. The nucleotides are TGTGCCACCAGTGACCCTACGACAGGACGAGGAAGCACCGGGGAGCTGTTTTTT. This gives the protein CATSDPTTGRGSTGELFF.